This is a list of T cell receptor beta chains from one sample in a study of cytomegalovirus exposure and HLA in healthy donors. The assay was immunoSEQ multiplex PCR, and TCRdb's table has in-frame clones only and misses some. This sample has nearly 100,000 clones, with roughly a tenth found just once. Sequencing was done on a sample of PBMCs. These receptors were taken from a man between 45 and 60 years old in good health and CMV-seropositive. CDR3s include the opening cysteine and the closing phenylalanine or tryptophan. The order of the fields is J gene, V gene, D gene, clone size, CDR3 DNA, CDR3 protein. A D gene is named only where the DNA matches it firmly. The size of a clone is reported for some rows only, either as once, few or many, or as a class for expanded clones.

>TRBJ1-6|TRBV6-5|NA|few
TGTGCCAGCAGTCTCGGGATCCCCAATTCACCCCTCCACTTT
CASSLGIPNSPLHF
>TRBJ2-3|TRBV5-6|NA|few
TGTGCCAGCAGCTTAGGGGGATTTAGCACAGATACGCAGTATTTT
CASSLGGFSTDTQYF
>TRBJ2-1|TRBV30|TRBD2|NA
TGTGCCTGGAGTGTACACGGGAGGGCCGGCAATGAGCAGTTCTTC
CAWSVHGRAGNEQFF
>TRBJ2-7|TRBV10-3|TRBD1|few
TGTGCCATCAGTGCGCCAGGACAGGGCCACTCCTACGAGCAGTACTTC
CAISAPGQGHSYEQYF
>TRBJ1-5|TRBV28|TRBD1|NA
TGTGCCAGCAGTCGTGGGACAGGGAAGCAGCCCCAGCATTTT
CASSRGTGKQPQHF
>TRBJ1-4|TRBV6-5|NA|NA
TGTGCCAGCAGGTTATCCGGGGCAACTAATGAAAAACTGTTTTTT
CASRLSGATNEKLFF
>TRBJ1-1|TRBV6-1|NA|NA
TGTGCCAGCATCACGGGACGGGGGTTTGAAGCTTTCTTT
CASITGRGFEAFF
>TRBJ2-7|TRBV6-5|TRBD1|few
TGTGCCAGCAGGGGGACAGGGTGGTGGTACTTC
CASRGTGWWYF
>TRBJ1-3|TRBV19|NA|NA
TGTGCCAGTACCCCGATGACAGTTGGAAACACCATATATTTT
CASTPMTVGNTIYF
>TRBJ2-5|TRBV28|TRBD2|few
TGTGCCAGCATTTCTAGCGGACAAGAGACCCAGTACTTC
CASISSGQETQYF
>TRBJ1-2|TRBV5-5|TRBD1|many
TGTGCCAGCAGCCCCGGACAGGGATATGGCTACACCTTC
CASSPGQGYGYTF
>TRBJ2-3|TRBV6-6|NA|few
TGTGCCAGCAACTCGGGGAGAGACACAGATACGCAGTATTTT
CASNSGRDTDTQYF
>TRBJ1-6|TRBV30|NA|NA
TGTGCCTGGAGAGGACAGACTTCACCCCTCCACTTT
CAWRGQTSPLHF
>TRBJ2-7|TRBV7-3|NA|many
TGTGCCAGCAGCTTAACGGCTAGCCAACTTCAGTACTTC
CASSLTASQLQYF
>TRBJ2-2|TRBV5-1|TRBD2|once
TGCGCCAGCAGCTTGGGCACAGGGACTAGCGGGAGTACCGGGGAGCTGTTTTTT
CASSLGTGTSGSTGELFF
>TRBJ1-4|TRBV4-1|NA|few
TGCGCCAGCAGCCAACCTACCGAGAGGGCAGGTGGTAAACTGTTTTTT
CASSQPTERAGGKLFF